This T cell receptor (beta chain) derives from a study of tumor-infiltrating lymphocytes in primary liver carcinoma (dated by TCRdb to about 2017). Concerning the study at large: The five patients, three men and two women aged 30 to 69 years, had hepatocellular carcinoma (four) or combined HCC and intrahepatic cholangiocarcinoma (one). To link TCRbeta repertoire diversity with the local molecular phenotype, the approximately 27 tumor region samples were profiled using Agilent mRNA microarrays. Repertoires from technical replicates were highly reproducible, with mean shared-clone rates approximately 0.88 and correlation coefficients above 0.98. The five patients had tumors staged T1-T3 N0M0, with maximum diameters ranging from about 4.2 to 10 cm. The study combined TCRbeta repertoire sequencing, expression microarrays and whole-exome sequencing across five regions of each liver tumor, with adjacent normal tissue and blood. A total of roughly 35 specimens from 5 patients, comprising some 25 tumor regions, 5 adjacent noncancerous liver tissues and 5 peripheral blood samples, were covered by TCRbeta repertoire sequencing. Each sample produced roughly 3.65 to 8 million productive TCRbeta reads, and read depth showed no significant difference between tissue types. Results and caveats for the whole study, not just this receptor: Only the TCR beta chain was sequenced, which likely underestimates true repertoire diversity because unpaired alpha chains were not captured. The study included only a handful of patients, and the authors note findings should be validated in a larger study. The top 250 clones made up a significantly larger repertoire fraction in tumors than in blood (p = 0.039). Comparison of CD4+ and CD8+ T cell repertoires was precluded by the use of bulk unsorted samples. Only roughly 8-25% of top clones appeared in all five regions of a tumor, which suggests that tumor-infiltrating T cells are spatially heterogeneous. Repertoire overlap was found to be higher between tumor regions (mean roughly 35%) than between tumor-adjacent (roughly 17%) or tumor-blood (around 15%) pairs, consistent with antigen-driven expansion.

The germline V gene specifies SGHAT as CDR1 and FQNNGV as CDR2. Including the terminal cysteine and phenylalanine, the CDR3 comprises 15 residues. Only CDR3 DNA is held: 45 bases, read in frame from base 1. Trimming at the junction amounts to 3 bases on V and 0 bases on J, and the germline ends lie 10 bases apart. Total RNA and DNA were co-extracted from about 19-30 mg of bulk tissue with the AllPrep DNA/RNA mini kit, without cell sorting. Surgical resection was performed in China between November 2015 and early 2016 on about 5 patients with histopathologically diagnosed primary liver carcinoma. Patients had chronic HBV infection and were treatment-naive at sampling. Five spatially separated regions were sampled per tumor: superior, inferior, left-lateral and right-lateral poles, plus the tumor centre. More than 85% viable tumor cells were found by histology in every tumor sample. Fresh tumor and adjacent tissue pieces were bisected, with one half stored in RNAlater at -80 degrees C and the other half sent for histology.

With respect to this clonotype: The antigen it recognizes is unknown. No base qualities exist here, and no much larger clone lies one base off it.

Using a constant-region primer and ProtoScript II reverse transcriptase, TCRbeta-specific cDNA was reverse-transcribed from around 520 ng total RNA. The TCRbeta libraries were prepared through three rounds of nested multiplex PCR following a slightly modified ARM-PCR procedure. Multiplex TRBV1-TRBV30 forward primers and a Cbeta reverse primer were used in the first two PCR rounds, each of which was run for around 9 cycles. Sample barcodes and Illumina adapters were attached in a final 25-cycle PCR using Deep VentR polymerase. Amplicons of 200-500 bp were gel-purified with a QIAquick gel extraction kit before sequencing. An Illumina HiSeq 2500 was used to sequence the TCRbeta amplicons with 250-bp paired-end reads. Turning to the authors' computational methods: Trimmomatic v0.33 was used to quality-trim the reads, and FLASH v1.2.11 was used to merge paired reads so that full CDR3 sequences could be recovered. MiGEC v1.2.1b assigned V, D and J germline segments to the rearranged TCRbeta sequences. Clonotype statistics and Shannon-Wiener diversity indices were calculated with VDJtools v1.0.0. Except for diversity analysis, only each sample's 250 most abundant clonotypes were used in subsequent analyses to reduce sampling bias. TCRdb itself trimmed the public reads at Q25 with fastp, ran MiXCR and retained productive beta chains. Entries are consolidated by CDR3 protein sequence, retaining the most common genes and DNA. These V and J calls originate from TCRdb's pipeline instead of the authors' own analysis. The sample includes about 33,000 distinct CDR3 sequences, with 76% observed a single time. The top ten clones comprise roughly 34% of the sample.

Sequenced material: liver tumor tissue from sampling region 5. The cell subset or site label of this sample denotes: tumor region T5, tumor centre. The origin of this receptor is a middle-aged man with primary liver carcinoma and hepatitis B virus infection. Rearrangement joined TRBV11-2 to TRBJ2-3, with TRBD2 perhaps the D gene, on 5 matching bases. In nucleotide form, the sequence is TGTGCCAGCAGCTTGACTGGCGGGAGCACAGATACGCAGTATTTT. This translates into CASSLTGGSTDTQYF.